These T cell receptor beta chains were read from a single sample in a study of blood T cell repertoires in COVID-19. Data came from immunoSEQ multiplex PCR; TCRdb stores just in-frame clones and leaves some out. This table has under 200,000 clones, 80% appearing once. The sequencing sample was made of PBMCs or T cells enriched from blood (not recorded which). These receptors all come from a woman aged 60-75 years who had recovered from COVID-19. Both conserved end residues are part of each CDR3. The order of the fields is CDR3 length, J gene, V gene, CDR3 protein.

>17|TRBJ2-1|TRBV7-8
CASSLAVRELRYNEQFF
>18|TRBJ2-6|TRBV4-1
CASSQDSRDSSGANVLTF
>15|TRBJ2-4|TRBV5-1
CASRETLLAKNIQYF
>14|TRBJ1-1|TRBV19
CASSPGWSYTEAFF
>15|TRBJ2-2|TRBV15
CATSEPGQDTGELFF
>18|TRBJ2-5|TRBV7-6
CASQRRPGQGGGQETQYF
>14|TRBJ1-1|TRBV27
CASSPRQGNTEAFF
>15|TRBJ2-1|TRBV6-5
CASSFLNGDYNEQFF
>19|TRBJ1-1|TRBV5-1
CASSLDPSGTGGTGTEAFF
>15|TRBJ2-7|TRBV10-1
CASSGTGTGSYEQYF
>18|TRBJ2-5|TRBV4-1
CASSQGLAGGPYQETQYF
>13|TRBJ1-4|TRBV19
CATSRDRGEKLFF
>17|TRBJ1-5|TRBV7-9
CASSLAPGQDCNQPQHF
>17|TRBJ2-5|TRBV5-1
CASSLAGSTPTEETQYF
>15|TRBJ2-7|TRBV18
CASSPGIGQTYEQYF
>15|TRBJ1-4|TRBV9
CASSVVAGANEKLFF
>17|TRBJ2-6|TRBV2
CASRGQVATSGANVLTF
>15|TRBJ2-5|TRBV2
CASSTPRVAQETQYF
>16|TRBJ1-2|TRBV11-2
CASSFAGTGGIYGYTF
>13|TRBJ2-7|TRBV25-1
CASSEYGRWEQYF
>15|TRBJ1-5|TRBV19
CASSIDPGSSQPQHF
>14|TRBJ2-2|TRBV6-5
CASTIDPGTGELFF
>14|TRBJ1-1|TRBV27
CASIPGGKNTEAFF
>14|TRBJ1-3|TRBV29-1
CSAKDSLSGNTIYF
>15|TRBJ2-7|TRBV27
CASSGTGESSYEQYF
>13|TRBJ2-7|TRBV4-1
CASSQVIRGEQYF
>14|TRBJ2-7|TRBV2
CASRGSGGVYEQYF